A selection of T cell receptor beta chains follows, all from one sample in a study of blood T cell repertoires in COVID-19. Produced via immunoSEQ multiplex PCR; TCRdb's table is partial and in-frame only. Altogether about 82,000 clones are present, about 86% being singletons, with the ten largest covering 15% to 20%. Sequencing input: peripheral blood. Receptors were obtained from a woman in her sixties or seventies with acute or convalescent COVID-19. Both conserved end residues are part of each CDR3. The D gene is left open where the match is weak. The size field is filled for only some rows; it gives once, few, many or a size class.

D gene: .
J gene: TRBJ1-2
V gene: TRBV4-1
clone size: once
CDR3 protein: CASSHRDGYTF
CDR3 DNA: TGCGCCAGCAGCCACAGGGATGGCTACACCTTC

D gene: TRBD2
J gene: TRBJ2-7
V gene: TRBV5-1
clone size: .
CDR3 protein: CASSPQLAGGSYEQYF
CDR3 DNA: TGCGCCAGCAGCCCCCAGCTAGCGGGGGGCTCCTACGAGCAGTACTTC

D gene: .
J gene: TRBJ1-5
V gene: TRBV28
clone size: .
CDR3 protein: CASRSGQQPQHF
CDR3 DNA: TGTGCCAGCAGGTCAGGTCAACAGCCCCAGCATTTT

D gene: .
J gene: TRBJ1-2
V gene: TRBV11-2
clone size: .
CDR3 protein: CASSPHVGQNYGYTF
CDR3 DNA: TGTGCCAGCAGCCCACACGTGGGACAAAACTATGGCTACACCTTC

D gene: TRBD1
J gene: TRBJ2-7
V gene: TRBV5-1
clone size: .
CDR3 protein: CASSLRTGGGDEQYF
CDR3 DNA: TGCGCCAGCAGCCTCCGGACAGGGGGAGGAGACGAGCAGTACTTC

D gene: .
J gene: TRBJ2-7
V gene: TRBV4-2
clone size: few
CDR3 protein: CASSQVAQGTGEQYF
CDR3 DNA: TGTGCCAGCAGCCAAGTGGCCCAGGGTACTGGAGAGCAGTACTTC

D gene: .
J gene: TRBJ1-1
V gene: TRBV7-9
clone size: .
CDR3 protein: CASSPGLSRNTEAFF
CDR3 DNA: TGTGCCAGCAGTCCGGGACTCTCCCGGAACACTGAAGCTTTCTTT

D gene: .
J gene: TRBJ2-7
V gene: TRBV19
clone size: .
CDR3 protein: CATISLSFRETTTGQYF
CDR3 DNA: TGTGCCACCATCTCCCTAAGCTTCCGGGAGACCACTACGGGGCAGTACTTC

D gene: .
J gene: TRBJ1-1
V gene: TRBV30
clone size: .
CDR3 protein: CAWKGLSNTEAFF
CDR3 DNA: TGTGCCTGGAAGGGACTATCGAACACTGAAGCTTTCTTT

D gene: TRBD1
J gene: TRBJ2-3
V gene: TRBV7-8
clone size: .
CDR3 protein: CASSPSTGGPSTDTQYF
CDR3 DNA: TGTGCCAGCAGCCCATCGACAGGGGGCCCTAGCACAGATACGCAGTATTTT

D gene: .
J gene: TRBJ1-6
V gene: TRBV10-2
clone size: .
CDR3 protein: CASSGTVNSPLHF
CDR3 DNA: TGCGCCAGCAGTGGGACAGTCAATTCACCCCTCCACTTT

D gene: .
J gene: TRBJ2-1
V gene: TRBV19
clone size: once
CDR3 protein: CASSSKPAGGRIEQFF
CDR3 DNA: TGTGCCAGTAGTTCCAAACCCGCCGGGGGGCGGATTGAGCAGTTCTTC

D gene: TRBD1
J gene: TRBJ2-3
V gene: TRBV25-1
clone size: .
CDR3 protein: CASSRPTGQRNTDTQYF
CDR3 DNA: TGTGCCAGCAGTAGACCTACGGGACAGCGAAACACAGATACGCAGTATTTT

D gene: TRBD2
J gene: TRBJ2-1
V gene: TRBV11-3
clone size: few
CDR3 protein: CASSRLAGGGDEQFF
CDR3 DNA: TGTGCCAGCAGCCGTCTAGCGGGAGGCGGCGATGAGCAGTTCTTC

D gene: TRBD1
J gene: TRBJ2-1
V gene: TRBV2
clone size: .
CDR3 protein: CANRPGQEYNEQFF
CDR3 DNA: TGTGCCAACAGACCGGGACAGGAGTACAATGAGCAGTTCTTC